This T cell receptor (beta chain) emerged from a study of cytomegalovirus exposure and HLA in healthy donors. A note on this clone: Its antigen remains unknown.

A multiplex PCR was run with 60 Vbeta primers and 13 Jbeta primers. The method was immunoSEQ multiplex PCR; TCRdb's version includes in-frame clones alone and lacks a portion of them. The sample includes fewer than 150,000 clones, around 77% seen only once; the top ten take roughly 1.2%. The study, taken as a whole, reports: Sequencing likely caused a cluster of highly shared sequence variants.

Nominally healthy donors were sampled, though unrecorded immune exposures were likely. Trimming took 7 bases from V and 5 from J; bases not matched to a gene: 9. The CDR3 is 14 residues long. CDR1 and CDR2 from the germline V gene are MNHNS and SASEGT. The TCR sequence derives from a man over 45 in good health and CMV-seronegative. Specimen: PBMCs. V and J are TRBV6-1 and TRBJ2-7, with 9 bases aligning to TRBD2. In DNA, the CDR3 is TGTGCCAGCACCTTGAGCGGGAGGACCGACGAGCAGTACTTC. It codes for CASTLSGRTDEQYF.